Detailed here is one TCR beta chain. PBMCs, the starting material, were the source of sorted CD4+ and CD8+ T cells. This record belongs to a study of CD8+ T cells in alopecia areata. Sequencing used cDNA as its template, made by extracting RNA and reverse transcribing it. The repertoire was sequenced with immunoSEQ multiplex PCR; TCRdb's copy has only in-frame clones and lacks some. The table records roughly 130,000 clones, 58% of them present only once. Germline values: CDR1 SNHLY, CDR2 FYNNEI. The CDR3 runs 18 residues. The ends lost 6 bases at V and 4 bases at J; junction bases unmatched: 18. J is TRBJ2-5 and V is TRBV2, with 9 bases lining up with TRBD2. This TCR derives from a human donor with alopecia areata. Specimen: CD4+ T cells sorted from blood, collected at week 0. The CDR3 loop reads CASRTLLLRGGVGETQYF. DNA for the CDR3: TGTGCCAGCAGGACCCTTCTCCTGCGCGGGGGGGTAGGAGAGACCCAGTACTTC.